The T cell receptor (beta chain) described here comes from a study of post-analysis software for immune sequencing data. General observations from the study: Under the F measure, samples that were prepared in one batch clustered strongly together. The study found TRBV5-6, TRBV5-1 and TRBV20-1 among roughly 5 TRBV segments more frequent in patients than controls. Comparison with controls showed significantly lower normalized Chao1 diversity in multiple sclerosis patients.

This clonotype showed up just a few times. Its antigen is undetermined. The CDR3 runs 12 residues. Trimming left V 6 bases short and J 11 bases short, with 15 bases between. Germline CDR1 reads MNHNY; CDR2 reads SVGAGI (reference sequence). cDNA libraries of TCR beta carried unique molecular identifiers. Each batch of roughly 0.95 to 10 million T cells produced 490,000 or so cDNA molecules. TCRdb re-derived calls from the PCR reads in MiXCR, one entry per CDR3 protein. The sample yields approximately 660,000 distinct CDR3 sequences, approximately 60% seen once. Sequenced: blood. This clonotype originated in a girl aged 2 to 9 with multiple sclerosis. The chain carries TRBV6-6 and TRBJ2-3; D is uncertain. The CDR3 DNA reads TGTGCCAGCAGCCGGACCAGGCAATTGCAGTATTTT. This encodes CASSRTRQLQYF.